The 5 T cell receptor beta chains reported below all come from one sample, sequenced in a study of cytomegalovirus exposure and HLA in healthy donors. A multiplex PCR was run with 60 Vbeta primers and 13 Jbeta primers. The protocol was immunoSEQ multiplex PCR, while the TCRdb copy is restricted to in-frame clones and leaves out a portion. The sample contains some 120,000 clones, around 75% of which appear only once. Sequenced sample: PBMCs. The receptor set was obtained from a woman aged 25-40 years in good health and CMV-seronegative.

This clone was detected only once. The rearrangement links TRBV6-5 to TRBJ2-5; D unresolved. The V and J ends lost 6 bases and 1 base respectively, with 12 bases between them. CDR1 is MNHEY and CDR2 is SVGAGI in the germline V gene. The CDR3 has 14 amino acids. The CDR3: CASRDSSRQETQYF. In DNA form, the CDR3 reads TGTGCCAGCAGAGACTCGAGCCGCCAAGAGACCCAGTACTTC.

This clone has just a few counts. The genes are TRBV5-4 and TRBJ1-1; TRBD1 might be the D (6 bases). CDR3 length: 14 amino acids. Germline CDR1 is SGHNT and CDR2 is YYREEE (reference sequence). Trimming took off 2 bases at V and 0 bases at J, with 8 bases between the two ends. CDR3 amino acids: CASSLRDMNTEAFF. The CDR3 DNA follows: TGTGCCAGCAGCTTACGGGACATGAACACTGAAGCTTTCTTT.

The chain combines TRBV29-1 with TRBJ1-1; TRBD1 agrees at 9 bases. The CDR3 length is 13 residues. The V and J ends lost 8 bases and 4 bases, in that order; junction bases with no gene match: 8. Germline loops: CDR1 SQVTM, CDR2 ANQGSEA. The DNA for the CDR3 is TGCAGCTTCGGAGACAGGGGGGTCACTGAAGCTTTCTTT. This sequence encodes CSFGDRGVTEAFF.

This clone was picked up a small number of times. This sequence joins TRBV5-6 and TRBJ1-1, with no clear D. This CDR3 has 12 amino acids. V was shortened by 2 bases and J by 0 bases, with 2 bases between the two germline ends. CDR1 and CDR2 from the germline V gene are SGHDT and YYEEEE. In nucleotides, the CDR3 is TGTGCCAGCAGCTTCATGAACACTGAAGCTTTCTTT. This gives the protein CASSFMNTEAFF.

This clone is medium-sized (0.01 to 0.1%). V usage is TRBV6-6 and J usage is TRBJ1-2, with D perhaps TRBD1 (5 bases). Germline values: CDR1 MNHNY, CDR2 SVGAGI (reference sequence). The CDR3 runs to 12 residues. The ends were cut back, 8 bases at V and 4 bases at J, with 11 bases in the middle. CDR3 bases: TGTGCCAGCCGCAGGGAATCCTATGGCTACACCTTC. Encoded protein: CASRRESYGYTF.